Given below is one TCR beta chain in context. Its matching antigen is unknown. A quantitative 5'-RACE method, one with molecular barcodes, was used to make TCR beta libraries. TCRdb re-derived calls from the 5' RACE reads in MiXCR, one entry per CDR3 protein. The repertoire includes roughly 400,000 distinct CDR3 sequences, around 20% of them detected once, and roughly a sixth sits in the top ten. The source of the sample is a study of CD8 T cells in ankylosing spondylitis. The study's findings and limits: CD8+ disease-linked clones were present at relatively low frequencies in blood. Disease-linked clones reportedly concentrated significantly in matched ankylosing spondylitis synovial fluid. Within ankylosing spondylitis blood, a TCR beta motif made up of eight or nine highly homologous variants appeared to be characteristic.

Trimming removed 5 bases from V and 6 bases from J; junction bases left unmatched: 23. Germline values: CDR1 SGHRS, CDR2 YFSETQ. The CDR3 is 19 residues long. The clonotype was recovered from a male donor with ankylosing spondylitis. This rearrangement joins TRBV5-1 to TRBJ2-1; 7 bases align to TRBD2. The specimen was blood, either unsorted or a sorted T cell fraction (not recorded which). CDR3 region: CASRYPDGASGHNFNEQFF. DNA of the CDR3: TGCGCCAGCAGGTACCCGGACGGGGCTAGCGGCCACAATTTCAATGAGCAGTTCTTC.